This TCR beta chain was retrieved from a study of beta chain features in type 1 diabetes. Turning to the study itself: No age, gender or cell yield differences were seen between patients and healthy donors. Taken together, all samples contributed more than 90,000,000 examined sorted cells.

The study's findings and limits: Possibly, sequencing cDNA over-represented cells that had high TCR expression levels. These data did not resolve whether HLA type affects TCRB rearrangement.

All of the isolated RNA was reverse transcribed, so expressed TCRB transcripts were sequenced. Only in-frame clones appear in the TCRdb table, and some are missing; sequencing was by immunoSEQ multiplex PCR. In the table there are 430,000 or so clones, roughly 11% of which are singletons. The CDR3 sequence is 16 residues long. Germline trimming cut 3 bases from V and 7 bases from J; bases unmatched to any gene: 14. The germline gives CDR1 SGHRS, CDR2 YFSETQ. A note on this clone: Antigen specificity is unknown.

Source material: naive CD4+ T cells from blood. This clonotype was sampled from a woman aged 18-30 years in good health. This chain joins TRBV5-1 and TRBJ2-3; 7 nucleotides line up with TRBD1. The DNA for the CDR3 is TGCGCCAGCAGCTCTACACAGGGGTCCCAGTTAAATACGCAGTATTTT. It specifies CASSSTQGSQLNTQYF.